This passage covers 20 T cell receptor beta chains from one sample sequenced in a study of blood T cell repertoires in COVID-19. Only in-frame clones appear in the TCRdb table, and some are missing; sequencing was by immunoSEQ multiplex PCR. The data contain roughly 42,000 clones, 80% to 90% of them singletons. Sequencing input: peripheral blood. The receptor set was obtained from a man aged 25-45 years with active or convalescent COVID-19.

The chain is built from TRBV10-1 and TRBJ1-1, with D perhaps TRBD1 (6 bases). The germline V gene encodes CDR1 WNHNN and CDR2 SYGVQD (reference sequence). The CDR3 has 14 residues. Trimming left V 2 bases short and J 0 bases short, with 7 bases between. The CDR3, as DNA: TGCGCCAGCAGTGAGGCAGGGGTGAACACTGAAGCTTTCTTT. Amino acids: CASSEAGVNTEAFF.

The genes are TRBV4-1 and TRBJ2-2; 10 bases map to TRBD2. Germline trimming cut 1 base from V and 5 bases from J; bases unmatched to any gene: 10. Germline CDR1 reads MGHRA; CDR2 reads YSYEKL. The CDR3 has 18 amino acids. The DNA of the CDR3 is TGCGCCAGCAGCCAAGTTCAGCTAGCGGGAGTAGGAACCGGGGAGCTGTTTTTT. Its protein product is CASSQVQLAGVGTGELFF.

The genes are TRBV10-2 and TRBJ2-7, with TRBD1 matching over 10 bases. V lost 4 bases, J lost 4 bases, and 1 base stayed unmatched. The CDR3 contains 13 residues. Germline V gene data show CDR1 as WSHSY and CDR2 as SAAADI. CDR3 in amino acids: CASSGQGAYEQYF. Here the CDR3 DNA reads TGCGCCAGCAGTGGACAGGGGGCGTACGAGCAGTACTTC.

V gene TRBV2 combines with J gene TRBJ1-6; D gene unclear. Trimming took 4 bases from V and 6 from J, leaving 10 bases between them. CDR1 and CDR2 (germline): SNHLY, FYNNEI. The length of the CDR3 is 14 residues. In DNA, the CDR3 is TGTGCCAGCAGTGTAGCTAACTTTAATTCACCCCTCCACTTT. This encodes CASSVANFNSPLHF.

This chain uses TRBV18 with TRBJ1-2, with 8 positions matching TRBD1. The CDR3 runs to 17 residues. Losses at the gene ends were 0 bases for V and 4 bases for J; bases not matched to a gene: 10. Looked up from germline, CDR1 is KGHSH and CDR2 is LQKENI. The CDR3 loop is CASSPPSVDRGSYGYTF. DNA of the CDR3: TGTGCCAGCTCACCACCTAGCGTAGACAGGGGCAGCTATGGCTACACCTTC.

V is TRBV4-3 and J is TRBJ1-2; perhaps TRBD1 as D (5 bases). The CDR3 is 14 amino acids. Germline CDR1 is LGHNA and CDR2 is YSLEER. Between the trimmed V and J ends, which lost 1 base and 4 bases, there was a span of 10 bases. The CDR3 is CASSQVGQGYGYTF. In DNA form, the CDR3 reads TGCGCCAGCAGCCAAGTGGGGCAGGGCTATGGCTACACCTTC.

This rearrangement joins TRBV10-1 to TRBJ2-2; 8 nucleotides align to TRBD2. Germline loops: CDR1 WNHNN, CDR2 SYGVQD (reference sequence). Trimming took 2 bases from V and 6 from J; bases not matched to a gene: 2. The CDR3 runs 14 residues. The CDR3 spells CASSEKTSAGELFF. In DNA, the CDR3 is TGCGCCAGCAGTGAGAAGACTAGCGCCGGGGAGCTGTTTTTT.

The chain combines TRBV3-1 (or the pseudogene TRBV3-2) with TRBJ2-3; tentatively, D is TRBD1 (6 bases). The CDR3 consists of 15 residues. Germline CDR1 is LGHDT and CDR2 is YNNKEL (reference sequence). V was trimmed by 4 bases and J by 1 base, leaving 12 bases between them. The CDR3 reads CASSLAGERTDTQYF. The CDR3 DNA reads TGTGCCAGCAGCCTAGCAGGGGAGCGCACAGATACGCAGTATTTT.

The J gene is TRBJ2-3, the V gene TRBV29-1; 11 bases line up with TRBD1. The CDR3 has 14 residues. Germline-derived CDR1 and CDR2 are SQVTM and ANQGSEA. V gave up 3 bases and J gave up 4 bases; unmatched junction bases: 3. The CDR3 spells CSVEGQGGADTQYF. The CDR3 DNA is TGCAGCGTTGAGGGACAGGGGGGTGCAGATACGCAGTATTTT.

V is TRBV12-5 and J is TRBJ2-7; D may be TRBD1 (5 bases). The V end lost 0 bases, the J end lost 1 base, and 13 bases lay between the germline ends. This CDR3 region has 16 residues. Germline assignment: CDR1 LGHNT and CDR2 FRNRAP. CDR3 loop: CASGLVIGQSSYEQYF. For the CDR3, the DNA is TGTGCTAGTGGTTTGGTAATTGGACAAAGTTCCTACGAGCAGTACTTC. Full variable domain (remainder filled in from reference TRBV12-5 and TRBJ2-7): DARVTQTPRHKVTEMGQEVTMRCQPILGHNTVFWYRQTMMQGLELLAYFRNRAPLDDSGMPKDRFSAEMPDATLATLKIQPSEPRDSAVYFCASGLVIGQSSYEQYFGPGTRLTVT.

The CDR3 nucleotides are TGCGCCAGCAGCCAAGAAGTGCAGGGGGCTATTATGAACACTGAAGCTTTCTTT. This gives the protein CASSQEVQGAIMNTEAFF. The chain uses TRBV4-1 and TRBJ1-1, with 8 nucleotides matching TRBD1. Germline loops: CDR1 MGHRA, CDR2 YSYEKL. The CDR3 is 18 residues long. V was clipped by 0 bases and J by 0 bases; unmatched bases: 9.

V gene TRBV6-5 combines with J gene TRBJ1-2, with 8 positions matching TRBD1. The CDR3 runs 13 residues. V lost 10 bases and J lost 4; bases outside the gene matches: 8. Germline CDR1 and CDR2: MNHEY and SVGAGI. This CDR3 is CATSRTGPYGYTF. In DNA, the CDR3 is TGTGCCACCTCTAGGACAGGGCCCTATGGCTACACCTTC.

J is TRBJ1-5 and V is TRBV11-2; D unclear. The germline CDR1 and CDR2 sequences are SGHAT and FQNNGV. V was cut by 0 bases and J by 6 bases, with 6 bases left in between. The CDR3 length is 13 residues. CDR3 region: CASSLDRAQPQHF. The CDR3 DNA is TGTGCCAGCAGCTTAGATCGCGCTCAGCCCCAGCATTTT.

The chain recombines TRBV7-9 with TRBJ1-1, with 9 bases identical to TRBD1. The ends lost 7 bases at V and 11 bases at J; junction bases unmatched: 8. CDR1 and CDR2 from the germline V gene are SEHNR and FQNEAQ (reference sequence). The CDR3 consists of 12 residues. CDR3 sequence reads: CASTQGAMGAFF. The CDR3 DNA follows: TGTGCCAGCACACAGGGGGCAATGGGGGCTTTCTTT.

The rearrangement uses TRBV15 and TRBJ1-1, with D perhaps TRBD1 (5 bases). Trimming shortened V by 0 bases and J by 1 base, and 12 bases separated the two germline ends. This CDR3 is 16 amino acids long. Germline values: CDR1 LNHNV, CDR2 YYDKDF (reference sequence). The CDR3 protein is CATSREGVLKNTEAFF. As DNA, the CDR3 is TGTGCCACCAGCAGAGAAGGGGTCCTAAAGAACACTGAAGCTTTCTTT.

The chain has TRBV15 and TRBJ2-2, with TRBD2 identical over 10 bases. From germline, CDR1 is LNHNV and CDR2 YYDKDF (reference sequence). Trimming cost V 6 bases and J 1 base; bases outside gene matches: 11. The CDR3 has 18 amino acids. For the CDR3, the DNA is TGTGCCACCAGACCAAGGCTAGCGGGGGAGCTGAACACCGGGGAGCTGTTTTTT. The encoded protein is CATRPRLAGELNTGELFF.

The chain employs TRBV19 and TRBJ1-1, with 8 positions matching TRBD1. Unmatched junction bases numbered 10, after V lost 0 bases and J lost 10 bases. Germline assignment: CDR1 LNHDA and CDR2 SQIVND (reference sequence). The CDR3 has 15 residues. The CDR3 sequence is CASSIDGTGLGGAFF. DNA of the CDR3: TGTGCCAGTAGTATAGATGGGACAGGACTAGGTGGAGCTTTCTTT.

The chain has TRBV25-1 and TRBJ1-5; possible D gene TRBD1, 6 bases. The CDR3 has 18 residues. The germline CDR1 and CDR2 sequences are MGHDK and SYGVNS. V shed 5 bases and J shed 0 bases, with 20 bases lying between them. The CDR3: CASSPGWTASYSNQPQHF. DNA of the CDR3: TGTGCCAGCAGTCCTGGGTGGACAGCTAGTTATAGCAATCAGCCCCAGCATTTT.

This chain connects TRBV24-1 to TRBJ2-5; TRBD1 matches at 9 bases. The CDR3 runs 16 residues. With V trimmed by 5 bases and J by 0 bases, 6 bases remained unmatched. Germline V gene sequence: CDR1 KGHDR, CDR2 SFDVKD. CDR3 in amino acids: CATSAGGTGYQETQYF. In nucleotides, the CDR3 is TGTGCCACCAGTGCCGGAGGGACAGGGTACCAAGAGACCCAGTACTTC.

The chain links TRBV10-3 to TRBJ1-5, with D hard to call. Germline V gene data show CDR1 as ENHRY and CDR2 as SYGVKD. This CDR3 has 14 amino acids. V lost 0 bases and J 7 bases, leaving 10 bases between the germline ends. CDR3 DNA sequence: TGTGCCATCAGTGAGTCGCAGACGGGACAGCCCCAGCATTTT. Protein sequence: CAISESQTGQPQHF.